This record concerns one TCR beta chain sequence. What it recognizes is unknown. This sample was taken from a study of cytomegalovirus exposure and HLA in healthy donors. Overall study results and limits: Analysis performed later found roughly 17,000 TCR beta sequences associated with HLA alleles at 0.05 false discovery rate.

The PCR used 60 Vbeta and 13 Jbeta primers. Measured with immunoSEQ multiplex PCR; TCRdb has only the in-frame clones, and not every one. The data show around 100,000 clones, about three fifths seen once. Germline CDR1 reads SGHVS; CDR2 reads FNYEAQ. The V gene lost 5 bases and the J gene lost 0 bases, with 14 bases spanning the gap. This CDR3 comprises 16 residues. Source material: PBMCs. The clonotype originates from a human donor in good health. The chain links TRBV7-6 to TRBJ2-1, with D perhaps matching TRBD1 (6 bases). CDR3 DNA: TGTGCCAGCAGCGCGTACAGGGCAAGCTCCTACAATGAGCAGTTCTTC. This encodes CASSAYRASSYNEQFF. Full variable domain (outside the CDR3, taken from reference TRBV7-6 and TRBJ2-1): GAGVSQSPRYKVTKRGQDVALRCDPISGHVSLYWYRQALGQGPEFLTYFNYEAQQDKSGLPNDRFSAERPEGSISTLTIQRTEQRDSAMYRCASSAYRASSYNEQFFGPGTRLTVL.